The present T cell receptor beta chain was sequenced within a study of T cell changes during pregnancy in multiple sclerosis. The CDR3 length is 15 residues. Germline V lookup: CDR1 SNHLY, CDR2 FYNNEI. Trimming cost V 5 bases and J 2 bases; bases outside gene matches: 6. Repertoires were generated with immunoSEQ multiplex PCR, while TCRdb's copy carries only in-frame clones and drops some. The table records around 130,000 clones, approximately 93% of them present only once. Sequencing was performed on peripheral blood, taken before pregnancy. The chain employs TRBV2 and TRBJ2-7, with 10 bases matching TRBD2. This sequence was found in a female donor with multiple sclerosis, enrolled in a pregnancy study. For the CDR3, the DNA is TGTGCCAGCAGTTCTGGACTAGCGGAAACCTACGAGCAGTACTTC. It is translated as CASSSGLAETYEQYF.